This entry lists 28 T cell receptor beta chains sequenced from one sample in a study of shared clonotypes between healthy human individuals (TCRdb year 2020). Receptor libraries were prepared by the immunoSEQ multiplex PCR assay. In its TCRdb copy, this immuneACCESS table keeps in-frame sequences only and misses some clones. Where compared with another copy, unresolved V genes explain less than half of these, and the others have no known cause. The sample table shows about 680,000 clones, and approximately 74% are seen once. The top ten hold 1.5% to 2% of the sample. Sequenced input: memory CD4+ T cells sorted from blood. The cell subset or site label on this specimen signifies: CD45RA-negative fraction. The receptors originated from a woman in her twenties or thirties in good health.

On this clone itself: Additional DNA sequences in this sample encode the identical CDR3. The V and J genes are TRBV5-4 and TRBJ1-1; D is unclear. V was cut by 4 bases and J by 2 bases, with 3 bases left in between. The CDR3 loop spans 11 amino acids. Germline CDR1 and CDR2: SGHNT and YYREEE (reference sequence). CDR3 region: CASSVNTEAFF. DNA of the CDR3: TGTGCCAGCAGCGTAAACACTGAAGCTTTCTTT.

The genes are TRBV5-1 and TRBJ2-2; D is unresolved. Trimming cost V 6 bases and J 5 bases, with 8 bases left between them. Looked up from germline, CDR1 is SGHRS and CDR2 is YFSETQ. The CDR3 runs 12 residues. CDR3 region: CASKRRTGELFF. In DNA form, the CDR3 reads TGCGCCAGCAAGAGAAGGACCGGGGAGCTGTTTTTT.

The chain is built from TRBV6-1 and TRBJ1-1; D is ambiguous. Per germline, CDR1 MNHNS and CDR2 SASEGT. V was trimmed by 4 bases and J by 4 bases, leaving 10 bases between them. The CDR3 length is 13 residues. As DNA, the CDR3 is TGTGCCAGCAGTGCCCGAGGGATCACTGAAGCTTTCTTT. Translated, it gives CASSARGITEAFF.

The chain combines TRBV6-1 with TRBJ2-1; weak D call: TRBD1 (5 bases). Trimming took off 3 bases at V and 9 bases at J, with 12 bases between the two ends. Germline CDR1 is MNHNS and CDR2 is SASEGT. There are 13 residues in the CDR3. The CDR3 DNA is TGTGCCAGCAGTGAGCGTGGGGCTATTGAGCAGTTCTTC. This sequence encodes CASSERGAIEQFF.

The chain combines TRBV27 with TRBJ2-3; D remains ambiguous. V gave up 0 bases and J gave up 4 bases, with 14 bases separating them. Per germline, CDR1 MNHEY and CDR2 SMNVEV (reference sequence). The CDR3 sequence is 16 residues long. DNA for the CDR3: TGTGCCAGCAGTTTATCGGGGTTCTATGTGTCAGATACGCAGTATTTT. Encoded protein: CASSLSGFYVSDTQYF.

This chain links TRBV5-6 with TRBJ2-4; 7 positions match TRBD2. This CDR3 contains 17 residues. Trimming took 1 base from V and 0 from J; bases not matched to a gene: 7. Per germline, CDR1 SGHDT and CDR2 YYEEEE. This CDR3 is CASSLWGSGIAKNIQYF. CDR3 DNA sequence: TGTGCCAGCAGCTTGTGGGGGAGCGGGATAGCCAAAAACATTCAGTACTTC.

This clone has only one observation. In DNA, the CDR3 is TGTGCCAGTAGTATAAACCGGGAGAGAGAAACTAATGAAAAACTGTTTTTT. This codes for CASSINRERETNEKLFF. The chain uses TRBV19 and TRBJ1-4; D is uncertain. Germline CDR1 and CDR2: LNHDA and SQIVND (reference sequence). The CDR3 is made up of 17 amino acids. With 2 bases removed from V and 1 base from J, the gap between germline ends came to 14 bases.

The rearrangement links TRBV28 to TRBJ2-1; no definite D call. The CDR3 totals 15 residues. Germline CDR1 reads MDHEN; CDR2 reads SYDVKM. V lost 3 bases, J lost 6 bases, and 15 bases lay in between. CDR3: CASSFWSAPSNEQFF. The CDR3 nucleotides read TGTGCCAGCAGTTTCTGGAGCGCCCCATCCAATGAGCAGTTCTTC.

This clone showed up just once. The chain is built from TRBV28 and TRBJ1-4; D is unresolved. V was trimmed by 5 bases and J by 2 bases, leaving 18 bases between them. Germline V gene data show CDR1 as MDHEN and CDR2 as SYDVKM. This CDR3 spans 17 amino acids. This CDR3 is CASSPNEGAGTNEKLFF. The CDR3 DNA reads TGTGCCAGCAGTCCAAATGAGGGCGCCGGCACTAATGAAAAACTGTTTTTT.

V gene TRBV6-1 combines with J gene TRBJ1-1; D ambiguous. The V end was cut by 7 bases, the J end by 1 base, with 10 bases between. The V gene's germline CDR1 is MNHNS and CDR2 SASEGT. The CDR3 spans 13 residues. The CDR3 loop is CASISRGNTEAFF. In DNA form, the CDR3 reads TGTGCCAGCATCAGCCGAGGGAACACTGAAGCTTTCTTT.

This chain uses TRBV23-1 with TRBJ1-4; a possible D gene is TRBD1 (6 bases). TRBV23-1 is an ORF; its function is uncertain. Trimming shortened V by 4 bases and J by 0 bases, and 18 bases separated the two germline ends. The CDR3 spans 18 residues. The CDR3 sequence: CASSPRGHTYATNEKLFF. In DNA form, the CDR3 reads TGCGCCAGCAGTCCCCGGGGACATACCTACGCAACTAATGAAAAACTGTTTTTT.

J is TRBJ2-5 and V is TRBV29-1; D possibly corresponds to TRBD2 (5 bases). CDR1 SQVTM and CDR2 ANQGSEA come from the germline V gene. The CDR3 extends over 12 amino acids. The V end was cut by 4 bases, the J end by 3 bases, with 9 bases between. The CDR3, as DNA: TGCAGCGTTGGAAGCGGAGAAGAGACCCAGTACTTC. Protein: CSVGSGEETQYF.

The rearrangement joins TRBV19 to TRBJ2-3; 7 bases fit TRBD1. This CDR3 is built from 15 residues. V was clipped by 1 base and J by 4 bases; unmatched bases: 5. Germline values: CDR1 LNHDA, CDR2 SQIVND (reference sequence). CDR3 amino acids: CASSIGTGAADTQYF. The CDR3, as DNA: TGTGCCAGTAGTATAGGGACAGGAGCCGCAGATACGCAGTATTTT.

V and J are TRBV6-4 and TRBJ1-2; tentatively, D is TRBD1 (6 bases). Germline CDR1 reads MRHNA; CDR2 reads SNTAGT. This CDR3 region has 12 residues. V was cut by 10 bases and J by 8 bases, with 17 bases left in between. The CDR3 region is CATRGEGYGYTF. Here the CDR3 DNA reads TGTGCCACAAGGGGGGAGGGCTACGGCTACACCTTC.

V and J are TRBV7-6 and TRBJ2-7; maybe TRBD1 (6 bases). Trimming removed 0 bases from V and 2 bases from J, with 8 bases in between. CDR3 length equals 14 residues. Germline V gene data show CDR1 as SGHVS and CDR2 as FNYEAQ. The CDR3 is CASSLAGQPYEQYF. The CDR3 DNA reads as TGTGCCAGCAGCTTAGCGGGACAACCCTACGAGCAGTACTTC.

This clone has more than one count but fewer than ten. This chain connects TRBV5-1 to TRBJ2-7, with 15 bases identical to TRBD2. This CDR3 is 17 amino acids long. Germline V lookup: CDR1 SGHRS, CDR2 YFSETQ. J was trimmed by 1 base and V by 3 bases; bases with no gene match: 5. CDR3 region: CASSYGLAGGSSYEQYF. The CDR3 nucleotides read TGCGCCAGCAGCTATGGACTAGCGGGAGGGTCTTCCTACGAGCAGTACTTC.

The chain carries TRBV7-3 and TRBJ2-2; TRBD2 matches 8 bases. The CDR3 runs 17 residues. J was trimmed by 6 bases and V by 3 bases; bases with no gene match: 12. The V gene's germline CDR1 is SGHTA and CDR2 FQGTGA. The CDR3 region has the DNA TGTGCCAGCAGCTTGAGCGGGGGCCCGGGGGGTCCCGGGGAGCTGTTTTTT. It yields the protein CASSLSGGPGGPGELFF. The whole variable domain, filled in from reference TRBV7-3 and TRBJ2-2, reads GAGVSQTPSNKVTEKGKYVELRCDPISGHTALYWYRQSLGQGPEFLIYFQGTGAADDSGLPNDRFFAVRPEGSVSTLKIQRTERGDSAVYLCASSLSGGPGGPGELFFGEGSRLTVL.

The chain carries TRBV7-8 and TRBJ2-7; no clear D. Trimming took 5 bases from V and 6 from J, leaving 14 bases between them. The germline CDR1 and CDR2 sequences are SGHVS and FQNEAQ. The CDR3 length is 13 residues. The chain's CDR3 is CASSPRAPGEQYF. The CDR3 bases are TGTGCCAGCAGCCCCCGGGCCCCCGGCGAGCAGTACTTC.

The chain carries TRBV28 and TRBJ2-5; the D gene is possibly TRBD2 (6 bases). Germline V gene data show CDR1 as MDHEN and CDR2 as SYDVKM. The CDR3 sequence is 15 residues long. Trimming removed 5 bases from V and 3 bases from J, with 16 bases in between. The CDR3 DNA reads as TGTGCCAGCAGTCACCTGGGACTGCTTGAAGAGACCCAGTACTTC. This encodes CASSHLGLLEETQYF.

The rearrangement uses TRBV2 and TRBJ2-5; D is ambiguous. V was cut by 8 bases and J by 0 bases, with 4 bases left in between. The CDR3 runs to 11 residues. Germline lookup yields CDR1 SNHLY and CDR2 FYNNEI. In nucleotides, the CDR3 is TGTGCCAGCCGCCACCAAGAGACCCAGTACTTC. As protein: CASRHQETQYF. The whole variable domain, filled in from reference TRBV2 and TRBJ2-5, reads EPEVTQTPSHQVTQMGQEVILRCVPISNHLYFYWYRQILGQKVEFLVSFYNNEISEKSEIFDDQFSVERPDGSNFTLKIRSTKLEDSAMYFCASRHQETQYFGPGTRLLVL.

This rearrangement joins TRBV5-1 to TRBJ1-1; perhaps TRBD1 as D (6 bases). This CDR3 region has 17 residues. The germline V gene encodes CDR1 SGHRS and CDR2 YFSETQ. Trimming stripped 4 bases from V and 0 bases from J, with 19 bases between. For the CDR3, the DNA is TGCGCCAGCAGCCCGGTGAGACAGGAGACAATGAACACTGAAGCTTTCTTT. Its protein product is CASSPVRQETMNTEAFF.

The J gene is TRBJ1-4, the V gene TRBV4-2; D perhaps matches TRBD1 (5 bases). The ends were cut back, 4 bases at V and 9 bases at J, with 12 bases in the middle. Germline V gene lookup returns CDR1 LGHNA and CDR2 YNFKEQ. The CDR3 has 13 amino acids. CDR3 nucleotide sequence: TGTGCCAGCAGCCCCGGGGACGTCCAAAAACTGTTTTTT. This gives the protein CASSPGDVQKLFF.

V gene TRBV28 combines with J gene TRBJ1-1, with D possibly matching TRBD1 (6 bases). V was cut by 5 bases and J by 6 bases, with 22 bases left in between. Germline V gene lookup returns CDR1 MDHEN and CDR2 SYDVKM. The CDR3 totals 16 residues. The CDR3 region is CASSLGTRPGYAEAFF. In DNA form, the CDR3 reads TGTGCCAGCAGTCTAGGGACAAGGCCGGGCTACGCTGAAGCTTTCTTT. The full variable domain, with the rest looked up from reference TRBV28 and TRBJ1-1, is DVKVTQSSRYLVKRTGEKVFLECVQDMDHENMFWYRQDPGLGLRLIYFSYDVKMKEKGDIPEGYSVSREKKERFSLILESASTNQTSMYLCASSLGTRPGYAEAFFGQGTRLTVV.

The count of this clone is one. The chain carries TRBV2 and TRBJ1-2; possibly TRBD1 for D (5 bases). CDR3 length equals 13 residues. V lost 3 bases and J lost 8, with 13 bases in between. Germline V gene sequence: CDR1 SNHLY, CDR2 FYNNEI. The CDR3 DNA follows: TGTGCCAGCAGTGATAGTGGGGCCCTGGGCTACACCTTC. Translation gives CASSDSGALGYTF. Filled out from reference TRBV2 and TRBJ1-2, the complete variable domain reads EPEVTQTPSHQVTQMGQEVILRCVPISNHLYFYWYRQILGQKVEFLVSFYNNEISEKSEIFDDQFSVERPDGSNFTLKIRSTKLEDSAMYFCASSDSGALGYTFGSGTRLTVV.

The DNA of the CDR3 is TGTGCCAGCAGCTTAGGGAACTCCTACGAGCAGTACTTC. As protein: CASSLGNSYEQYF. The V gene is TRBV11-2, the J gene TRBJ2-7; D call uncertain. This CDR3 has 13 amino acids. Per the germline V gene, CDR1 is SGHAT and CDR2 is FQNNGV. The V end lost 1 base, the J end lost 0 bases, and 4 bases lay between the germline ends.

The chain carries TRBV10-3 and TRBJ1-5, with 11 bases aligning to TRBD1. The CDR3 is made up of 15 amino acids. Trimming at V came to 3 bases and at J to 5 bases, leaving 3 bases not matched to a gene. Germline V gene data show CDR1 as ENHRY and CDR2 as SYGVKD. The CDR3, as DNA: TGTGCCATCAGTGAAGGACAGGGGGCTTATCAGCCCCAGCATTTT. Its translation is CAISEGQGAYQPQHF.

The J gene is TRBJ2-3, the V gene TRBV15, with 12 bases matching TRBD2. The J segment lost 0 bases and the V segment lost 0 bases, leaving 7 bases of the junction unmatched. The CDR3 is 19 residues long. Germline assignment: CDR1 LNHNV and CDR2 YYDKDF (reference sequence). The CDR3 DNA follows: TGTGCCACCAGCAGAGATCCGGCCGGGACTAGCGGGAGCACAGATACGCAGTATTTT. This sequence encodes CATSRDPAGTSGSTDTQYF.

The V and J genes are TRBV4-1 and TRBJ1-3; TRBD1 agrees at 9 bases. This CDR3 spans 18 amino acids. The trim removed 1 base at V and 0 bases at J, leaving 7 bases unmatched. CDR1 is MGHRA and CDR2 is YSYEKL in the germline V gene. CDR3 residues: CASSQVGGTGFSGNTIYF. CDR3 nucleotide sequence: TGCGCCAGCAGCCAAGTGGGGGGGACAGGGTTCTCTGGAAACACCATATATTTT.